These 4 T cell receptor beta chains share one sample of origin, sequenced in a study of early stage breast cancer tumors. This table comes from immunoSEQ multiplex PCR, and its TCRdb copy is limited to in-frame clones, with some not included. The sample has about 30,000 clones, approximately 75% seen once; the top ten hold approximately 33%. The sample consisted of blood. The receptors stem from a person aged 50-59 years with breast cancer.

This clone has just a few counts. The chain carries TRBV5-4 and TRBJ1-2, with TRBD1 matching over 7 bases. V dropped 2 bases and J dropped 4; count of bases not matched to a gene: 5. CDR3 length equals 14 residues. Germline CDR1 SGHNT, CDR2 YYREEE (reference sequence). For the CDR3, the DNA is TGTGCCAGCAGCTTCAGGACAGGCCGCTATGGCTACACCTTC. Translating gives CASSFRTGRYGYTF.

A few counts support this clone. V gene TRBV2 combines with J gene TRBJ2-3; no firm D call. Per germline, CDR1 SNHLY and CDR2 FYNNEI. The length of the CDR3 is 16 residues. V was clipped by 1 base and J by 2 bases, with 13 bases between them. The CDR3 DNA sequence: TGTGCCAGCAGTGAAGGAAGTGGCGCTAACACAGATACGCAGTATTTT. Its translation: CASSEGSGANTDTQYF.

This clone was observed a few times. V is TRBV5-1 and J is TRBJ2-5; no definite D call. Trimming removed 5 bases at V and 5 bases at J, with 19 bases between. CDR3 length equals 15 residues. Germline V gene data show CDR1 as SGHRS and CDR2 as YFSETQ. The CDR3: CASRLRASTWETQYF. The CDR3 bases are TGCGCCAGCAGGTTGAGAGCTTCCACGTGGGAGACCCAGTACTTC. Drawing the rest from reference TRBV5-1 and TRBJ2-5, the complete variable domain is KAGVTQTPRYLIKTRGQQVTLSCSPISGHRSVSWYQQTPGQGLQFLFEYFSETQRNKGNFPGRFSGRQFSNSRSEMNVSTLELGDSALYLCASRLRASTWETQYFGPGTRLLVL.

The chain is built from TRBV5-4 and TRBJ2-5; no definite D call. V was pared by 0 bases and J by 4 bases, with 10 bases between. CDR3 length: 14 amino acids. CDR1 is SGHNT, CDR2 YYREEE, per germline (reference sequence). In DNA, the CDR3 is TGTGCCAGCAGCTTGGAAGCCTCCTCAGAGACCCAGTACTTC. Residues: CASSLEASSETQYF.